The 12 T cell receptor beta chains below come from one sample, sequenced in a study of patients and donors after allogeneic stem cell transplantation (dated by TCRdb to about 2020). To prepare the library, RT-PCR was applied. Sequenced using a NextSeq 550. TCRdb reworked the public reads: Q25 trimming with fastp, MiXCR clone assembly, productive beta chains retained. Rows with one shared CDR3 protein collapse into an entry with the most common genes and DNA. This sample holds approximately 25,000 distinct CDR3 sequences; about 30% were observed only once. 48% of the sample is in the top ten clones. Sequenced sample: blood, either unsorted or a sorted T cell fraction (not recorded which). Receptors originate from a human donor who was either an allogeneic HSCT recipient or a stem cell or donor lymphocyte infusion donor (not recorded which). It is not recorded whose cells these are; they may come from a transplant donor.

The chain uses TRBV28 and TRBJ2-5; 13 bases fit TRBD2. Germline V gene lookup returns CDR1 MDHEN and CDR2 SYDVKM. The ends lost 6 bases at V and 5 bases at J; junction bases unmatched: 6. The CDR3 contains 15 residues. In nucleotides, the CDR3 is TGTGCCAGCAGCCGGACTAGCGGGGGCTTGGAGACCCAGTACTTC. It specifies CASSRTSGGLETQYF.

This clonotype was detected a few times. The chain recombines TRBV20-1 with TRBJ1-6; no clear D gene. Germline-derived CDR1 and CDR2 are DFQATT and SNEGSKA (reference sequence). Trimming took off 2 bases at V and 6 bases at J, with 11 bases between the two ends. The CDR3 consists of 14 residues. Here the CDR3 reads CSARTPGINSPLHF. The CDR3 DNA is TGCAGTGCTAGAACACCCGGGATTAATTCACCCCTCCACTTT.

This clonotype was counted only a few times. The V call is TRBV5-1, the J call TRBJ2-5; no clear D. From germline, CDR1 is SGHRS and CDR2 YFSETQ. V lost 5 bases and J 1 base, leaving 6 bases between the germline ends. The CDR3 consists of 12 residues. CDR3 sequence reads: CASRGPQETQYF. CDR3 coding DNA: TGCGCCAGCAGAGGACCCCAAGAGACCCAGTACTTC.

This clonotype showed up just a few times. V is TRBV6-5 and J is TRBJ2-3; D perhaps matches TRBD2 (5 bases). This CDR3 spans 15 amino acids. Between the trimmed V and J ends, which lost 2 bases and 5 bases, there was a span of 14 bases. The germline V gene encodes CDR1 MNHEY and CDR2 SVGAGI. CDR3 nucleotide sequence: TGTGCCAGCAGTTACAGGGCCCCCCGGGGAGATACGCAGTATTTT. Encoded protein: CASSYRAPRGDTQYF.

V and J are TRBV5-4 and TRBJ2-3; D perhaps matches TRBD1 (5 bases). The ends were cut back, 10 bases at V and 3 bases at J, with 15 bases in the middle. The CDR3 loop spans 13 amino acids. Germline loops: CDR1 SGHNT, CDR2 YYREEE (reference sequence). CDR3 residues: CACRRVETDTQYF. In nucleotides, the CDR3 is TGTGCCTGCCGCAGGGTGGAAACAGATACGCAGTATTTT.

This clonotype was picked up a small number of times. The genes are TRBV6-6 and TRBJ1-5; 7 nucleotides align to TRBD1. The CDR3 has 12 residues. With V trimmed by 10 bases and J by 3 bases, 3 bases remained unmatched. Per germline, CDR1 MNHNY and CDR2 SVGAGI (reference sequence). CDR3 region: CATGTANQPQHF. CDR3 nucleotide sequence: TGTGCCACCGGGACAGCCAATCAGCCCCAGCATTTT.

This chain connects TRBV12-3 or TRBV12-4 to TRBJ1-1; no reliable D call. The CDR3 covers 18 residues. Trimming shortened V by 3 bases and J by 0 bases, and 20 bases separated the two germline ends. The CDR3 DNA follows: TGTGCCAGCAGTTTCGCCGGGCCCCTCCCTTCCATGAACACTGAAGCTTTCTTT. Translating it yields CASSFAGPLPSMNTEAFF.

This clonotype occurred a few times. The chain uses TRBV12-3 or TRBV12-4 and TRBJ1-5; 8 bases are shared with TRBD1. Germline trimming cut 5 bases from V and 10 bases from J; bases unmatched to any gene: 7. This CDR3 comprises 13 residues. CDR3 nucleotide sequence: TGTGCCAGCAGTCTCGGACAGGGAGGACCCCAGCATTTT. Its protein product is CASSLGQGGPQHF.

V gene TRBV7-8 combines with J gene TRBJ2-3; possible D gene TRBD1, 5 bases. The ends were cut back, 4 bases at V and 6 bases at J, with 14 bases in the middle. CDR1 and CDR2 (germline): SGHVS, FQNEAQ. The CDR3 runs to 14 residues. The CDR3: CASSSQGLGDTQYF. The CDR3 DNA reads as TGTGCCAGCAGCTCCCAGGGTTTGGGTGATACGCAGTATTTT. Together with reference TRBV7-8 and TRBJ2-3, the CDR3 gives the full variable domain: GAGVSQSPRYKVAKRGQDVALRCDPISGHVSLFWYQQALGQGPEFLTYFQNEAQLDKSGLPSDRFFAERPEGSVSTLKIQRTQQEDSAVYLCASSSQGLGDTQYFGPGTRLTVL.

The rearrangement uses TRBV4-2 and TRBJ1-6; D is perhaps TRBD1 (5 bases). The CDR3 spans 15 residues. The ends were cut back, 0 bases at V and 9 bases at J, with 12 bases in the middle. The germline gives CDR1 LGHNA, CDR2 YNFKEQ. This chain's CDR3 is CASSQDSGIGSPLHF. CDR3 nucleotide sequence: TGTGCCAGCAGCCAAGATTCAGGGATCGGTTCACCCCTCCACTTT.

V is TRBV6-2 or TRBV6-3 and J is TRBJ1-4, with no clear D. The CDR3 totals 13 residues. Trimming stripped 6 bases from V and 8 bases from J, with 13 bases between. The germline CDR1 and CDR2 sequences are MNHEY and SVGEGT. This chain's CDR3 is CASSPDGYEKLFF. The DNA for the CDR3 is TGTGCCAGCAGCCCGGACGGCTACGAAAAACTGTTTTTT.

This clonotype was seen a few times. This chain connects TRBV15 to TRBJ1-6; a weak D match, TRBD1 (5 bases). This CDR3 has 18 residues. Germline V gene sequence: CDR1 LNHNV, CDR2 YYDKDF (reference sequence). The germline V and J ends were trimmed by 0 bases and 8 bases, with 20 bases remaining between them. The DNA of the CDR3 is TGTGCCACCAGCAGAGATAAGGGGCGGTGGGGGAATTATTCACCCCTCCACTTT. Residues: CATSRDKGRWGNYSPLHF.